Shown below are 29 T cell receptor beta chains from a single sample sequenced in a study of blood T cell repertoires in COVID-19. The data were produced by immunoSEQ multiplex PCR, yet TCRdb's version contains in-frame clones alone and is incomplete. The data contain 130,000 or so clones, 86% of them singletons. Sequenced input: peripheral blood. These receptors were collected from a woman in her fifties or sixties with acute or convalescent COVID-19.

The CDR3 loop reads CASSGGALRVGYTF. The CDR3 DNA is TGCGCCAGCAGCGGCGGGGCTCTAAGGGTTGGCTACACCTTC. The gene calls are TRBV5-1 and TRBJ1-2; a possible D gene is TRBD1 (5 bases). Per the germline V gene, CDR1 is SGHRS and CDR2 is YFSETQ. Trimming pared 4 bases from V and 7 bases from J, leaving 17 bases between. The CDR3 covers 14 residues.

Notes on this clone: One end of the junction does not line up with germline, which may come from a read error. The V call is TRBV7-3, the J call TRBJ2-3; 10 bases are a match to TRBD2. This CDR3 has 16 residues. Germline CDR1 and CDR2: SGHTA and FQGTGA. The CDR3 DNA is TGTGCCAGCACCTTAAGCGGGGGGGAAAGCACAGATACGCAGTATTTT. As protein: CASTLSGGESTDTQYF.

The V gene is TRBV4-2, the J gene TRBJ1-5; D call uncertain. Trimming took 0 bases from V and 5 from J, leaving 5 bases between them. The CDR3 consists of 13 residues. Germline V gene data show CDR1 as LGHNA and CDR2 as YNFKEQ. The CDR3 region has the DNA TGTGCCAGCAGCCAAGAGTCGGATCAGCCCCAGCATTTT. Amino acid sequence: CASSQESDQPQHF.

V gene TRBV4-2 combines with J gene TRBJ1-1; the D gene is possibly TRBD1 (6 bases). Germline CDR1 reads LGHNA; CDR2 reads YNFKEQ. This CDR3 spans 11 amino acids. The germline V and J ends were trimmed by 6 bases and 8 bases, with 10 bases remaining between them. The CDR3 DNA reads TGTGCCAGCAGACTAGGACAGGAAGCTTTCTTT. Its protein product is CASRLGQEAFF.

The chain links TRBV11-2 to TRBJ1-4, with D possibly TRBD1 on 6 matching bases. The V end was cut by 3 bases, the J end by 7 bases, with 12 bases between. This CDR3 region has 14 residues. Germline values: CDR1 SGHAT, CDR2 FQNNGV. The CDR3 sequence: CASSFGTRGEKLFF. The CDR3 DNA reads as TGTGCCAGCAGCTTCGGGACCAGGGGTGAAAAACTGTTTTTT.

This chain uses TRBV19 with TRBJ2-7, with 8 bases that match TRBD1. V was pared by 4 bases and J by 4 bases, with 3 bases of the junction left unmatched. CDR1 LNHDA and CDR2 SQIVND come from the germline V gene (reference sequence). CDR3 length: 13 amino acids. CDR3 DNA: TGTGCCAGTAGTACCCGGACAGGGTACGAGCAGTACTTC. Its translation is CASSTRTGYEQYF.

V and J are TRBV24-1 and TRBJ2-5; 11 nucleotides match TRBD2. In germline, CDR1 is KGHDR, CDR2 SFDVKD. Trimming removed 1 base from V and 1 base from J; junction bases left unmatched: 4. The CDR3 is 17 residues long. CDR3 sequence: CATSDFSLAGGQETQYF. The CDR3 bases are TGTGCCACCAGTGATTTTTCCCTAGCGGGGGGCCAAGAGACCCAGTACTTC.

The V gene is TRBV7-2, the J gene TRBJ2-1; 12 bases agree with TRBD2. CDR3 length: 17 residues. V trimming: 8 bases; J trimming: 2 bases; junction bases outside the gene matches: 10. CDR1 and CDR2 from the germline V gene are SGHTA and FQGNSA. The CDR3 sequence: CASGPPSGGAPYNEQFF. The CDR3 region has the DNA TGTGCCAGCGGGCCCCCTAGCGGGGGGGCCCCCTACAATGAGCAGTTCTTC.

The chain carries TRBV10-3 and TRBJ2-5; D remains unclear. This CDR3 is 10 amino acids long. Germline CDR1 ENHRY, CDR2 SYGVKD. V was shortened by 7 bases and J by 9 bases, with 9 bases between the two germline ends. CDR3 sequence (DNA): TGTGCCATCACCTGGGCCGCCCAGTACTTC. This gives the protein CAITWAAQYF.

The CDR3, as DNA: TGTGCCAGCAGCTTGGCCACTAGCGGGGGTGGTACAGATACGCAGTATTTT. Translation: CASSLATSGGGTDTQYF. The V and J genes are TRBV5-4 and TRBJ2-3, with 11 nucleotides matching TRBD2. Trimming cost V 0 bases and J 3 bases; bases outside gene matches: 6. The CDR3 runs 17 residues. In germline, CDR1 is SGHNT, CDR2 YYREEE (reference sequence).

This clone is a singleton in its sample. The chain has TRBV5-5 and TRBJ2-4, with 7 bases matching TRBD1. V shed 4 bases, J shed 8 bases, and the junction held 15 bases outside the gene matches. Germline V CDR1 and CDR2: SGHKS, YYEKEE (reference sequence). This CDR3 has 16 amino acids. The CDR3 nucleotides read TGTGCCAGCAGCAGCGTTCGACAGGGCATAGGTGACATTCAGTACTTC. It encodes CASSSVRQGIGDIQYF.

The chain is built from TRBV30 and TRBJ2-2, with 8 positions matching TRBD2. V was clipped by 0 bases and J by 7 bases; unmatched bases: 7. This CDR3 has 15 amino acids. Germline CDR1 and CDR2: GTSNPN and SVGIG (reference sequence). In DNA form, the CDR3 reads TGTGCCTGGAGTGTACGTAGCGGGGCGCTCGGGGAGCTGTTTTTT. Encoded protein: CAWSVRSGALGELFF.

The chain links TRBV28 to TRBJ1-2; 9 nucleotides match TRBD1. The CDR3 runs to 13 residues. With 8 bases clipped from V and 6 bases from J, the junction kept 7 bases outside the gene matches. CDR1 is MDHEN and CDR2 is SYDVKM in the germline V gene. The CDR3 DNA follows: TGTGCCAGCCTAACAGGGGGCCGAAATGGCTACACCTTC. Translating it yields CASLTGGRNGYTF.

This clone was observed a few times. The V gene is TRBV7-9, the J gene TRBJ1-1; tentatively, D is TRBD1 (5 bases). Trimming left V 4 bases short and J 9 bases short, with 12 bases between. The CDR3 has 12 amino acids. Germline V gene sequence: CDR1 SEHNR, CDR2 FQNEAQ (reference sequence). The CDR3 protein is CASSSGGVKAFF. The CDR3 DNA reads as TGTGCCAGCAGCTCCGGGGGGGTGAAAGCTTTCTTT. The entire variable domain, with the rest obtained from reference TRBV7-9 and TRBJ1-1, is as follows: DTGVSQNPRHKITKRGQNVTFRCDPISEHNRLYWYRQTLGQGPEFLTYFQNEAQLEKSRLLSDRFSAERPKGSFSTLEIQRTEQGDSAMYLCASSSGGVKAFFGQGTRLTVV.

V is TRBV6-5 and J is TRBJ2-2, with D tentatively TRBD1 (5 bases). The CDR3 loop spans 14 amino acids. Trimming shortened V by 6 bases and J by 8 bases, and 16 bases separated the two germline ends. Germline-derived CDR1 and CDR2 are MNHEY and SVGAGI. The CDR3 DNA is TGTGCCAGCAGGTCCCCAGGGAACTCGGGGGAGCTGTTTTTT. Residues: CASRSPGNSGELFF.

This chain links TRBV11-2 with TRBJ2-1; D gene unclear. The CDR3 runs to 13 residues. V dropped 2 bases and J dropped 7 bases, with 9 bases sitting between them. CDR1 and CDR2 from the germline V gene are SGHAT and FQNNGV. The DNA of the CDR3 is TGTGCCAGCAGCTTACGCCAGTTAAATGAGCAGTTCTTC. Translated: CASSLRQLNEQFF. The full variable domain, its missing parts supplied by reference TRBV11-2 and TRBJ2-1, is EAGVAQSPRYKIIEKRQSVAFWCNPISGHATLYWYQQILGQGPKLLIQFQNNGVVDDSQLPKDRFSAERLKGVDSTLKIQPAKLEDSAVYLCASSLRQLNEQFFGPGTRLTVL.

Worth noting for this clone: Other DNA sequences in the same sample also yield this CDR3. This chain links TRBV30 with TRBJ1-1; D might be TRBD1 (5 bases). From germline, CDR1 is GTSNPN and CDR2 SVGIG (reference sequence). V shed 1 base and J shed 1 base, with 7 bases lying between them. This CDR3 spans 13 amino acids. The CDR3 protein is CAWSAGGNTEAFF. The CDR3 bases are TGTGCCTGGAGTGCCGGGGGGAACACTGAAGCTTTCTTT.

The chain employs TRBV5-4 and TRBJ2-5; tentative D call: TRBD1 (5 bases). The CDR3 has 15 amino acids. Germline V gene data show CDR1 as SGHNT and CDR2 as YYREEE (reference sequence). V was pared by 0 bases and J by 3 bases, with 12 bases between. The CDR3 coding sequence is TGTGCCAGCAGCTTGGGAGCAGGGCGTGAAGAGACCCAGTACTTC. Translation: CASSLGAGREETQYF.

The gene calls are TRBV7-2 and TRBJ2-2; 7 positions match TRBD1. With 5 bases clipped from V and 7 bases from J, the junction kept 10 bases outside the gene matches. The CDR3 sequence is 15 residues long. CDR1 is SGHTA, CDR2 FQGNSA, per germline. In DNA, the CDR3 is TGTGCCAGCAGCCCACCCGGGACAGTATTCGGGGAGCTGTTTTTT. Its translation: CASSPPGTVFGELFF.

The chain recombines TRBV7-2 with TRBJ1-5; D not resolved. V was clipped by 0 bases and J by 3 bases, with 9 bases between them. This CDR3 has 15 residues. Germline V gene data show CDR1 as SGHTA and CDR2 as FQGNSA. As DNA, the CDR3 is TGTGCCAGCAGCTTAGCAGGAGGGAACAATCAGCCCCAGCATTTT. This codes for CASSLAGGNNQPQHF.

This chain links TRBV14 with TRBJ2-2; TRBD2 aligns across 10 bases. This CDR3 contains 15 residues. CDR1 SGHDN and CDR2 FVKESK come from the germline V gene. Germline trimming cut 1 base from V and 9 bases from J; bases unmatched to any gene: 5. The DNA for the CDR3 is TGTGCCAGCAGCCAAGGGCGGACTAGCGGACGGGAGCTGTTTTTT. This encodes CASSQGRTSGRELFF.

In DNA, the CDR3 is TGTGCCAGCAGCGTATCGGGACAGTATAATTCACCCCTCCACTTT. This translates into CASSVSGQYNSPLHF. The genes are TRBV9 and TRBJ1-6, with 7 positions matching TRBD1. V gave up 1 base and J gave up 4 bases; unmatched junction bases: 2. There are 15 residues in the CDR3. CDR1 and CDR2 from the germline V gene are SGDLS and YYNGEE.

This chain links TRBV9 with TRBJ2-2; the D is unclear. V was cut by 1 base and J by 6 bases, with 13 bases left in between. Germline CDR1 SGDLS, CDR2 YYNGEE. The CDR3 covers 15 residues. As DNA, the CDR3 is TGTGCCAGCAGCGTAATCTCAGGCTTAGCCGGGGAGCTGTTTTTT. Translation gives CASSVISGLAGELFF.

The rearrangement uses TRBV3-1 (or the pseudogene TRBV3-2) and TRBJ1-2; TRBD1 might be the D (6 bases). CDR1 and CDR2 (germline): LGHDT, YNNKEL (reference sequence). The CDR3 loop spans 15 amino acids. Trimming cost V 0 bases and J 1 base, with 9 bases left between them. The CDR3 coding sequence is TGTGCCAGCAGCCAAGAAAGGACAGTTAACTATGGCTACACCTTC. This sequence encodes CASSQERTVNYGYTF.

The CDR3 coding sequence is TGTGCCAGCAGCACCCGCCTGGGGGGTGGAGAGACCCAGTACTTC. Translating it yields CASSTRLGGGETQYF. The chain has TRBV11-3 and TRBJ2-5; tentatively, D is TRBD2 (6 bases). Trimming stripped 5 bases from V and 4 bases from J, with 17 bases between. This CDR3 comprises 15 residues. Germline V gene data show CDR1 as SGHNT and CDR2 as YENEEA.

The chain has TRBV21-1 and TRBJ1-5; TRBD1 is the table's D call, not checked against the DNA. TRBV21-1 is a documented pseudogene. The CDR3 consists of 16 residues. This CDR3 is CASQIIPGQGGQPQHF. The CDR3, as DNA: TGTGCCAGCCAGATAATACCGGGACAGGGAGGACAGCCCCAGCATTTT.

The chain combines TRBV2 with TRBJ2-5; the match to TRBD1 covers 7 bases. This CDR3 has 15 residues. The V and J ends lost 10 bases and 2 bases, in that order; junction bases with no gene match: 13. Germline values: CDR1 SNHLY, CDR2 FYNNEI. The CDR3 loop reads CATAGKTGAQETQYF. The CDR3 nucleotides read TGTGCCACCGCCGGCAAAACAGGGGCGCAAGAGACCCAGTACTTC. The full variable domain, completed using reference TRBV2 and TRBJ2-5, is EPEVTQTPSHQVTQMGQEVILRCVPISNHLYFYWYRQILGQKVEFLVSFYNNEISEKSEIFDDQFSVERPDGSNFTLKIRSTKLEDSAMYFCATAGKTGAQETQYFGPGTRLLVL.

This clone has more than one count but fewer than ten. CDR3 in DNA: TGTGCCAGCAGTTATTCGGAAGGACAGGGGAGCACTGAAGCTTTCTTT. Its translation is CASSYSEGQGSTEAFF. The chain links TRBV6-2 or TRBV6-3 to TRBJ1-1; 9 bases are shared with TRBD1. This CDR3 contains 16 residues. Germline V lookup: CDR1 MNHEY, CDR2 SVGEGT. V dropped 3 bases and J dropped 4; count of bases not matched to a gene: 9.

The chain couples TRBV5-1 to TRBJ1-2; 9 bases fit TRBD1. The CDR3 loop spans 14 amino acids. Germline trimming cut 4 bases from V and 3 bases from J; bases unmatched to any gene: 4. CDR1 is SGHRS, CDR2 YFSETQ, per germline. The CDR3 loop is CASSRQGEDYGYTF. For the CDR3, the DNA is TGCGCCAGCAGCCGACAGGGGGAAGACTATGGCTACACCTTC.